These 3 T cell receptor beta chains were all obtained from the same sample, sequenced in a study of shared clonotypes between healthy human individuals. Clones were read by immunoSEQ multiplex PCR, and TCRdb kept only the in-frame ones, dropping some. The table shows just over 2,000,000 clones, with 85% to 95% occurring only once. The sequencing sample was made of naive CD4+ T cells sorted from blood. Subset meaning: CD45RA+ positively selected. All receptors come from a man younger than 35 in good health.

This chain's CDR3 is CASSRERDTQYF. In DNA, the CDR3 is TGTGCCAGCAGCCGAGAGAGAGATACGCAGTATTTT. V is TRBV5-4 and J is TRBJ2-3; unclear D gene. V was pared by 4 bases and J by 5 bases, with 8 bases between. CDR3 length: 12 residues. Per germline, CDR1 SGHNT and CDR2 YYREEE (reference sequence).

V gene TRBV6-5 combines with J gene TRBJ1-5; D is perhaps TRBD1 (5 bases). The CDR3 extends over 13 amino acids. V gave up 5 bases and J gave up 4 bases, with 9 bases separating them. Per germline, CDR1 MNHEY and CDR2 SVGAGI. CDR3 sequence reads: CASSQGRNQPQHF. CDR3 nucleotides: TGTGCCAGCAGTCAGGGCAGGAATCAGCCCCAGCATTTT.

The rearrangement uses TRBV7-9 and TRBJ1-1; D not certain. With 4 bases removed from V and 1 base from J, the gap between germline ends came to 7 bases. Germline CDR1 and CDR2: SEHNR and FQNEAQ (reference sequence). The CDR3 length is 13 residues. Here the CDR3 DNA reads TGTGCCAGCAGCTCTATACGGAACACTGAAGCTTTCTTT. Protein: CASSSIRNTEAFF.